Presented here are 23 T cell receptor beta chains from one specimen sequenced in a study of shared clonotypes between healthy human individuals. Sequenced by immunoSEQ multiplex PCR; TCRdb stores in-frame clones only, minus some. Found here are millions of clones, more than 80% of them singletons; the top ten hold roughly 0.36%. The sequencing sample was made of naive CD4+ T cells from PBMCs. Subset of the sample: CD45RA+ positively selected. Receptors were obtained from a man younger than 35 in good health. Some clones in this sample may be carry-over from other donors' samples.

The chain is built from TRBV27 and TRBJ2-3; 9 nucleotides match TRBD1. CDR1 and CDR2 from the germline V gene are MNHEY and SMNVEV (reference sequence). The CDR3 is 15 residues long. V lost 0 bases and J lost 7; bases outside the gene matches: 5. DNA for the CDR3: TGTGCCAGCAGTTTATCGGGGACAGGGTTAAATACGCAGTATTTT. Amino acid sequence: CASSLSGTGLNTQYF.

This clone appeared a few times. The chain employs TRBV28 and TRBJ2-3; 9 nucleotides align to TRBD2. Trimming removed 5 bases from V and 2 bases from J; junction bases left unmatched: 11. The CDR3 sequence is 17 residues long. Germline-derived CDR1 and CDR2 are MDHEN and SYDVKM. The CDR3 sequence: CASSRPIGLANTDTQYF. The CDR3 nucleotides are TGTGCCAGCAGTCGACCAATCGGACTAGCGAACACAGATACGCAGTATTTT.

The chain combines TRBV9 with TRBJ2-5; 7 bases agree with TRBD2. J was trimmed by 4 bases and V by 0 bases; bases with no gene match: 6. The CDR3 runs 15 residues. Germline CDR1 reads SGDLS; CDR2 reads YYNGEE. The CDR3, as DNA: TGTGCCAGCAGCGTAGAGAGTAGCGGGCGAGAGACCCAGTACTTC. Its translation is CASSVESSGRETQYF. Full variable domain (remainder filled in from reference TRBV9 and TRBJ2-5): DSGVTQTPKHLITATGQRVTLRCSPRSGDLSVYWYQQSLDQGLQFLIQYYNGEERAKGNILERFSAQQFPDLHSELNLSSLELGDSALYFCASSVESSGRETQYFGPGTRLLVL.

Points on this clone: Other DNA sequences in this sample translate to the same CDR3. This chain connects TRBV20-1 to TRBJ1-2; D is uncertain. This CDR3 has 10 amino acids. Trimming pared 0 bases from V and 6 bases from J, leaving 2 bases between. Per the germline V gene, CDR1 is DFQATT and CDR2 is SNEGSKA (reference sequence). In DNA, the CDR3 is TGCAGTGCTAGAGAGGATGGCTACACCTTC. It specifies CSAREDGYTF.

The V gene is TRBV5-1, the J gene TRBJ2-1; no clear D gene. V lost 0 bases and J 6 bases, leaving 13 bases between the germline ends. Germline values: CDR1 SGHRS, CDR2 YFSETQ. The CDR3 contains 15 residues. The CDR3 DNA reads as TGCGCCAGCAGCTTGGTCTCGTCCACCGCCAATGAGCAGTTCTTC. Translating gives CASSLVSSTANEQFF.

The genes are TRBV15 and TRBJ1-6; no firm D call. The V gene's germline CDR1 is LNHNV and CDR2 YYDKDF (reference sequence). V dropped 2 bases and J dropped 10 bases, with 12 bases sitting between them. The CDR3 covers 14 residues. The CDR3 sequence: CATSRPNGGSPLHF. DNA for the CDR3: TGTGCCACCAGCAGACCAAACGGAGGCTCACCCCTCCACTTT. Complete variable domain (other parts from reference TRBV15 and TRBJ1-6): DAMVIQNPRYQVTQFGKPVTLSCSQTLNHNVMYWYQQKSSQAPKLLFHYYDKDFNNEADTPDNFQSRRPNTSFCFLDIRSPGLGDTAMYLCATSRPNGGSPLHFGNGTRLTVT.

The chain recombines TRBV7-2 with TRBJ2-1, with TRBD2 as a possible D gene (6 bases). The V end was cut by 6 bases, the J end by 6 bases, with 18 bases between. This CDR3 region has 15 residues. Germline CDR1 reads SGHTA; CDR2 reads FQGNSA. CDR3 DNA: TGTGCCAGCAGGGGGAGGAGCTTCAGGACCAATGAGCAGTTCTTC. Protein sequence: CASRGRSFRTNEQFF.

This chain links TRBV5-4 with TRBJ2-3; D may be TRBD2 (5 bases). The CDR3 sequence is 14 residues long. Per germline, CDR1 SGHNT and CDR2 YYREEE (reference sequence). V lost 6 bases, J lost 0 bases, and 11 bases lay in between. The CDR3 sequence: CASKFGGSTDTQYF. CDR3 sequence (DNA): TGTGCCAGCAAGTTCGGCGGGAGCACAGATACGCAGTATTTT.

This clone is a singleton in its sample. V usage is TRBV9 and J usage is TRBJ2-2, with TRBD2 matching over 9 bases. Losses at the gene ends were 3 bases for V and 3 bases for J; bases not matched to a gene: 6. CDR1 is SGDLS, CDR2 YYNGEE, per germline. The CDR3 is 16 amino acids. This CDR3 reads CASSAGLARYTGELFF. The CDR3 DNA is TGTGCCAGCAGCGCTGGACTAGCGCGGTACACCGGGGAGCTGTTTTTT. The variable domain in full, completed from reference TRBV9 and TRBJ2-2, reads DSGVTQTPKHLITATGQRVTLRCSPRSGDLSVYWYQQSLDQGLQFLIQYYNGEERAKGNILERFSAQQFPDLHSELNLSSLELGDSALYFCASSAGLARYTGELFFGEGSRLTVL.

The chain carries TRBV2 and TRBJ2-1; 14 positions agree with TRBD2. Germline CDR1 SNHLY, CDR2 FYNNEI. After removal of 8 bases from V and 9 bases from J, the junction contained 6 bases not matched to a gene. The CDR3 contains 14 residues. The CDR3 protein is CASFGLAGGIEQFF. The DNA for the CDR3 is TGTGCCAGCTTCGGACTAGCGGGGGGTATTGAGCAGTTCTTC.

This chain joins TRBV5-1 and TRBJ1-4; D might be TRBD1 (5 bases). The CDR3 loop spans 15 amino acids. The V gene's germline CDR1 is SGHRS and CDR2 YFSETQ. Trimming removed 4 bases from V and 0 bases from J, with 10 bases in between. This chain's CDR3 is CASSRGFSTNEKLFF. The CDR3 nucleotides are TGCGCCAGCAGCCGGGGGTTTTCAACTAATGAAAAACTGTTTTTT.

The CDR3 DNA follows: TGCGCCAGCAGCTCTAGAGTTCAGAGGGGCACAGATACGCAGTATTTT. Protein sequence: CASSSRVQRGTDTQYF. The chain combines TRBV5-1 with TRBJ2-3; TRBD2 is a possible D gene (5 bases). CDR1 and CDR2 (germline): SGHRS, YFSETQ. This CDR3 comprises 16 residues. Trimming shortened V by 3 bases and J by 1 base, and 15 bases separated the two germline ends.

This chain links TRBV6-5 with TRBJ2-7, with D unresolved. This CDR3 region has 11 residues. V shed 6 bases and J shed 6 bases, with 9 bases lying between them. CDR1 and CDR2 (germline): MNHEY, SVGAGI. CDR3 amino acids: CASSQALEQYF. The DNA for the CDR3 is TGTGCCAGCAGCCAGGCCCTCGAGCAGTACTTC.

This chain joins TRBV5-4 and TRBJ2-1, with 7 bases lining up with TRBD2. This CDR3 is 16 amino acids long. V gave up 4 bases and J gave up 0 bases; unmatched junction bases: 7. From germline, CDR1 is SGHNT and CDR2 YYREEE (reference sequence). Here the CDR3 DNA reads TGTGCCAGCAGCCCCCTGGGGGGGAGCTCCTACAATGAGCAGTTCTTC. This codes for CASSPLGGSSYNEQFF.

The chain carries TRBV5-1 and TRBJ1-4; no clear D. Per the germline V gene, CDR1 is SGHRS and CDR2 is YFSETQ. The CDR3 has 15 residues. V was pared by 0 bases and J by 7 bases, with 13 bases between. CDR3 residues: CASSLVPGLGEKLFF. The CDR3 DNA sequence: TGCGCCAGCAGCTTGGTTCCGGGGTTAGGTGAAAAACTGTTTTTT.

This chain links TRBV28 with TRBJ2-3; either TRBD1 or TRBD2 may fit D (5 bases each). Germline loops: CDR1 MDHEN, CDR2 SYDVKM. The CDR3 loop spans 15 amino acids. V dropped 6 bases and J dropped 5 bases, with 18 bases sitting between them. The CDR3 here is CASRLTVLGGDTQYF. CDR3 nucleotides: TGTGCCAGCAGACTGACAGTGCTTGGAGGAGATACGCAGTATTTT.

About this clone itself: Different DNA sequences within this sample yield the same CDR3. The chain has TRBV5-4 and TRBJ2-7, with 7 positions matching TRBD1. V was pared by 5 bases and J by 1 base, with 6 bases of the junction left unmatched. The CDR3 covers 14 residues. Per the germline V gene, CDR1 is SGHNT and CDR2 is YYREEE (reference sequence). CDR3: CASRRTGLSYEQYF. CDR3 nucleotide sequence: TGTGCCAGCAGGAGGACAGGTTTATCCTACGAGCAGTACTTC.

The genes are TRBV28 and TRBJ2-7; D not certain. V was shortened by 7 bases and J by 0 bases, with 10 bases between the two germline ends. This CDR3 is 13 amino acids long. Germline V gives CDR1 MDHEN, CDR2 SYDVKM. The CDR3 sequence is CASTTSVSYEQYF. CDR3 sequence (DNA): TGTGCCAGCACCACGTCGGTCTCCTACGAGCAGTACTTC.

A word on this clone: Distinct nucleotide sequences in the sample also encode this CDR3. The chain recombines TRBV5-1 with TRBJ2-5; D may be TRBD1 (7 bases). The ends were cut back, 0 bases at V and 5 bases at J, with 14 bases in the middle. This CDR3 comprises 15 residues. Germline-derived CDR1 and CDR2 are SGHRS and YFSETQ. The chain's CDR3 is CASSLGFRGEETQYF. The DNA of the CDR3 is TGCGCCAGCAGCTTGGGGTTCAGGGGGGAGGAGACCCAGTACTTC.

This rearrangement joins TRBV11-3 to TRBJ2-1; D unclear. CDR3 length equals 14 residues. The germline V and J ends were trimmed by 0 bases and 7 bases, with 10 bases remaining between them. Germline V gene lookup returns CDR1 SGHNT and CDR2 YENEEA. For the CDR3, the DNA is TGTGCCAGCAGCTTAGATCTCGGTCAAAATGAGCAGTTCTTC. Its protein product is CASSLDLGQNEQFF.

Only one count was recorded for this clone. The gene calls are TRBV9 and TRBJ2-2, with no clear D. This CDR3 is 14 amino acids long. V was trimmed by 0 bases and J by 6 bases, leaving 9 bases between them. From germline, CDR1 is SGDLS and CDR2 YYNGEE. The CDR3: CASSVGSQAGELFF. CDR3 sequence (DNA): TGTGCCAGCAGCGTAGGATCCCAGGCCGGGGAGCTGTTTTTT.

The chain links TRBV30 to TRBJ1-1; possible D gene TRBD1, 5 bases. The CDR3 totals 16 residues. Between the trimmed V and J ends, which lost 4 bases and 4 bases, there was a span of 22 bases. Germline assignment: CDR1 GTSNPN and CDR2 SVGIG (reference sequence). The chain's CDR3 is CAWTRGYGVWGTEAFF. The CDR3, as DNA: TGTGCCTGGACCCGGGGCTACGGGGTATGGGGCACTGAAGCTTTCTTT.

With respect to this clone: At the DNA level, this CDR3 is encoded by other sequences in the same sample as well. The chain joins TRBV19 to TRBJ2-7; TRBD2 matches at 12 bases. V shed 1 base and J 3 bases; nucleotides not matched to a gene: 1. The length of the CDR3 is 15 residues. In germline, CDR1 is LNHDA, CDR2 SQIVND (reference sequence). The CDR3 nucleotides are TGTGCCAGTAGTATAGGGACTAGCGGGATCTACGAGCAGTACTTC. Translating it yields CASSIGTSGIYEQYF. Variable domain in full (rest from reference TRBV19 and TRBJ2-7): DGGITQSPKYLFRKEGQNVTLSCEQNLNHDAMYWYRQDPGQGLRLIYYSQIVNDFQKGDIAEGYSVSREKKESFPLTVTSAQKNPTAFYLCASSIGTSGIYEQYFGPGTRLTVT.